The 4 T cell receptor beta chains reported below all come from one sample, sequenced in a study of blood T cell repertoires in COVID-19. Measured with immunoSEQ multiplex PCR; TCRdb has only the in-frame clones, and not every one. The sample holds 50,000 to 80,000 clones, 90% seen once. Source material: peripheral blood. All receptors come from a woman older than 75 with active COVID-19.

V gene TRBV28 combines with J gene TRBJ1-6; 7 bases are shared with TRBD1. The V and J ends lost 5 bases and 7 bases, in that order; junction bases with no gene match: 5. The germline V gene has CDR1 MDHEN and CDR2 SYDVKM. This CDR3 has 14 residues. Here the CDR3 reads CASSPGQTNSPLHF. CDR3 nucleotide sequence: TGTGCCAGCAGTCCGGGACAGACAAATTCACCCCTCCACTTT. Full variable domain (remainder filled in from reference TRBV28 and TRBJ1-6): DVKVTQSSRYLVKRTGEKVFLECVQDMDHENMFWYRQDPGLGLRLIYFSYDVKMKEKGDIPEGYSVSREKKERFSLILESASTNQTSMYLCASSPGQTNSPLHFGNGTRLTVT.

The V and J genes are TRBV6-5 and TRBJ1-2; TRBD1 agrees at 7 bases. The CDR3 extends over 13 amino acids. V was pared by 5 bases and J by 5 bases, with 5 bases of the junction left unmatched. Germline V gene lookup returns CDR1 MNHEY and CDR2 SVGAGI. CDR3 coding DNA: TGTGCCAGCAGTCAGGGACAGAATTATGGCTACACCTTC. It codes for CASSQGQNYGYTF.

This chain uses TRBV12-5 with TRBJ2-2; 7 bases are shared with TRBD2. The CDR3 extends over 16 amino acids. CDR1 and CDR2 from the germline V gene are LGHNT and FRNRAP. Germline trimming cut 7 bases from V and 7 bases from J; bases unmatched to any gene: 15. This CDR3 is CASAFSAGQLIGELFF. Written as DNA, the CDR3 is TGTGCTAGTGCCTTCTCAGCGGGGCAGTTGATCGGGGAGCTGTTTTTT.

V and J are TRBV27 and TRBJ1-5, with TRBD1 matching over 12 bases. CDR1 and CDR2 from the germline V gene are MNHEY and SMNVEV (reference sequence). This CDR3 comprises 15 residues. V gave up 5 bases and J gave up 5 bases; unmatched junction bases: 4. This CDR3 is CASSAGTGGYQPQHF. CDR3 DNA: TGTGCCAGCAGTGCCGGGACAGGGGGCTATCAGCCCCAGCATTTT.